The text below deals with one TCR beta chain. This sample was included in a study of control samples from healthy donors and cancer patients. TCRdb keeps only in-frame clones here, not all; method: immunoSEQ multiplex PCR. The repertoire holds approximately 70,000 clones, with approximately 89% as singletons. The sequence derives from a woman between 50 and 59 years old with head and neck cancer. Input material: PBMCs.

CDR3 amino acids: CASSKSCRDMVGNTEAFF. For the CDR3, the DNA is TGTGCCAGCAGCAAAAGCTGCCGGGATATGGTTGGTAACACTGAAGCTTTCTTT. This chain connects TRBV21-1 to TRBJ1-1. TRBV21-1 is shown as a pseudogene. CDR3 length: 18 amino acids.